This paragraph covers one TCR beta chain sequence. The CDR3 runs 14 residues. The V end was cut by 2 bases, the J end by 10 bases, with 12 bases between. From germline, CDR1 is LNHDA and CDR2 SQIVND (reference sequence). The data are from a study of blood T cell repertoires in COVID-19. Study overall: The analysed material was cDNA or gDNA that came from T cells, B-cell-depleted T cells, or PBMCs.

Authors' methods: Cell counts per sample came from amplifying reference gene primers. The assay was immunoSEQ multiplex PCR, and TCRdb's table has in-frame clones only and misses some. The DNA was the basis for D and trimming; V, J and clone size are from that table. The sample contains 150,000 or so clones, more than 70% of which appear only once. Participant age was roughly 18 to 89 years, and participants resided in about 25 US areas. Grouping used clinical history reported by participants in a survey and questionnaire. The receptor was isolated from a man in his sixties who had recovered from COVID-19. The chain is built from TRBV19 and TRBJ1-6; a possible D gene is TRBD1 (5 bases). The specimen was PBMCs or T cells enriched from blood (not recorded which). This CDR3 is CASSILDSDSPLHF. The CDR3 nucleotides read TGTGCCAGTAGTATATTAGACAGCGACTCACCCCTCCACTTT.